The clone carrying this TCR beta chain appeared a few times. The germline CDR1 and CDR2 sequences are SGHRS and YFSETQ. Trimming took 5 bases from V and 8 from J, leaving 16 bases between them. The CDR3 loop spans 13 amino acids. These data come from a study of early T cells in non-severe SARS-CoV-2 infection. TCRdb passed the 5' RACE reads through MiXCR, listing each CDR3 protein once. The table has 87,000 or so distinct CDR3 sequences, approximately 15% seen once; the top ten hold 5% to 7.5%. The V gene is TRBV5-1, the J gene TRBJ1-2; weak D call: TRBD1 (6 bases). The source of this sequence is an adult who was a healthcare worker with PCR-confirmed SARS-CoV-2 infection or an uninfected control (not recorded which). Sequenced material: whole blood. This CDR3 reads CASSQDRTKGYTF. The CDR3 DNA follows: TGCGCCAGCAGTCAAGACAGGACAAAAGGCTACACCTTC.